These T cell receptor beta chains were read from a single sample in a study of technical replicates of blood from a handful of donors. Repertoires were generated with immunoSEQ multiplex PCR, while TCRdb's copy carries only in-frame clones and drops some. Of roughly 79,000 clones in the sample, 85% to 95% are singletons; the top ten hold approximately 0.37%. The sequencing input was T cells isolated from PBMCs. The receptors stem from a human donor in good health. Each CDR3 is given with its conserved first and last residue. Each record gives: D gene, V gene, J gene, clone size, CDR3 DNA, CDR3 protein. D genes are given only for firm matches. Clone sizes are given selectively: once, few, many, or a class where the clone is expanded.

TRBD1	TRBV6-5	TRBJ1-2	NA	TGTGCCAGCAGTAGACAGGGGGCCTATGGCTACACCTTC	CASSRQGAYGYTF
TRBD1	TRBV4-3	TRBJ2-7	NA	TGCGCCAGCAGCCAAGTGGACAGGTCCTACGAGCAGTACTTC	CASSQVDRSYEQYF
NA	TRBV9	TRBJ1-2	medium-sized	TGTGCCAGCAGCGTAGAGACTAGGGCAGGCGGATATGGCTACACCTTC	CASSVETRAGGYGYTF
NA	TRBV7-2	TRBJ1-4	once	TGTGCCAGCAGCTCAGGACAGCGGAATGAAAAACTGTTTTTT	CASSSGQRNEKLFF
TRBD1	TRBV6-6	TRBJ2-2	NA	TGTGCCAGCAGTTGGGACAGGAACACCGGGGAGCTGTTTTTT	CASSWDRNTGELFF
NA	TRBV6-6	TRBJ2-1	NA	TGTGCCAGCAGTTACCTGGCGCTGAGGGATGAGCAGTTCTTC	CASSYLALRDEQFF
TRBD2	TRBV11-3	TRBJ2-7	NA	TGTGCCAGCAGCTCTAGCGGAGCCTCCTACGAGCAGTACTTC	CASSSSGASYEQYF
NA	TRBV7-3	TRBJ2-2	NA	TGTGCCAGCAGTAGACTAGGGGCCGGGGAGCTGTTTTTT	CASSRLGAGELFF
NA	TRBV5-4	TRBJ1-4	NA	TGTGCCAGCAGCTTGGACAGCCTGAATGAAAAACTGTTTTTT	CASSLDSLNEKLFF
NA	TRBV4-1	TRBJ1-4	NA	TGCGCCAGCAGCCAAGTGGGACTGCCGAATGAAAAACTGTTTTTT	CASSQVGLPNEKLFF
TRBD1	TRBV27	TRBJ2-7	NA	TGTGCCAGCAGTCCCTTCGTACAGGGGGTATCGTACGAGCAGTACTTC	CASSPFVQGVSYEQYF
NA	TRBV25-1	TRBJ2-7	NA	TGTGCCAGCATCCCTCCTCAGGGACACCCAGGGGAGCAGTACTTC	CASIPPQGHPGEQYF
TRBD1	TRBV19	TRBJ1-4	NA	TGTGCCAGTAGACATAACAGGGGGCTCTATGAAAAACTGTTTTTT	CASRHNRGLYEKLFF
NA	TRBV2	TRBJ1-1	NA	TGTGCCAGCCAAGACAGCCTAAACACTGAAGCTTTCTTT	CASQDSLNTEAFF
TRBD1	TRBV30	TRBJ1-5	NA	TGTGCCTGGAGTACTGGACAGGGTTCTCAGCCCCAGCATTTT	CAWSTGQGSQPQHF
NA	TRBV15	TRBJ1-2	NA	TGTGCCACCAGCCGGAACAGGTTCGGGAGCTATGGCTACACCTTC	CATSRNRFGSYGYTF
TRBD2	TRBV2	TRBJ2-3	NA	TGTGCCAGCAGAGGGCCTAGCGGGAGGGCCTTAAATGCAGATACGCAGTATTTT	CASRGPSGRALNADTQYF
NA	TRBV28	TRBJ2-1	NA	TGTGCCAGCGGAATCAACAGTAACAATGAGCAGTTCTTC	CASGINSNNEQFF
NA	TRBV15	TRBJ2-7	NA	TGTGCCACCAGCCCCCGACTTAGTTCCTACGAGCAGTACTTC	CATSPRLSSYEQYF
NA	TRBV7-3	TRBJ2-2	NA	TGTGCCAGCAGCTTAATGCAGGGAACATCCGGGGAGCTGTTTTTT	CASSLMQGTSGELFF
TRBD2	TRBV10-3	TRBJ2-3	NA	TGTGCCATCAGTACTAGCGGAAGCACAGATACCTCGGATTTT	CAISTSGSTDTSDF
TRBD1	TRBV6-5	TRBJ2-3	NA	TGTGCCAGCAGTCAAGGGACAGGGACAGATACGCAGTATTTT	CASSQGTGTDTQYF
TRBD1	TRBV27	TRBJ2-3	NA	TGTGCCAGCAGTTTATCGGCCGGGACAGCTTACACAGATACGCAGTATTTT	CASSLSAGTAYTDTQYF
TRBD2	TRBV4-1	TRBJ2-1	NA	TGCGCCAGCACAGCGGGAACTGAGCAGTTCTTC	CASTAGTEQFF
NA	TRBV19	TRBJ2-1	NA	TGTGCCAGTAGCAGGGGGTGGGGACTAGACTACAATGAGCAGTTCTTC	CASSRGWGLDYNEQFF
NA	TRBV7-3	TRBJ1-1	NA	TGTGCCAGCAGCCTCCACGCACAGGGCACTGAAGCTTTCTTT	CASSLHAQGTEAFF
TRBD1	TRBV2	TRBJ1-4	NA	TGTGCCACCCCTAATCCGGGACAGGGGAATGAAAAACTGTTTTTT	CATPNPGQGNEKLFF
NA	TRBV7-9	TRBJ2-1	NA	TGTGCCAGCATCCACGGACTATACAATGAGCAGTTCTTC	CASIHGLYNEQFF
NA	TRBV4-1	TRBJ2-5	NA	TGCGCCAGCAGCCAATCCCCGGGGAGCCAAGAGACCCAGTACTTC	CASSQSPGSQETQYF
NA	TRBV6-1	TRBJ2-7	NA	TGTGCCAGCATAGATTCCTACGAGCAGTACTTC	CASIDSYEQYF
TRBD2	TRBV10-1	TRBJ2-7	NA	TGCGCCAGCAGTGAGAGCCGCGGGAGGGCCTACGAGCAGTACTTC	CASSESRGRAYEQYF
TRBD1	TRBV7-2	TRBJ2-3	NA	TGTGCCAGCAGCTTAGAGTCTATTGCGCTACAGGGGAAGAATACGCAGTATTTT	CASSLESIALQGKNTQYF
NA	TRBV30	TRBJ1-1	NA	TGTGCCTGGAGTGTACCACAGCTGAACACTGAAGCTTTCTTT	CAWSVPQLNTEAFF
NA	TRBV7-2	TRBJ2-2	NA	TGTGCCAGCAGCTTCTCTAGCGAACACGGGGAGCTGTTTTTT	CASSFSSEHGELFF
NA	TRBV5-6	TRBJ1-2	once	TGTGCCAGCAGCCTCGAGGCTCAGGGAATATTGTCGGGCTACACCTTC	CASSLEAQGILSGYTF
TRBD1	TRBV7-3	TRBJ1-2	NA	TGTGCCAGCAGCTTAAAGGCAGGGGGCGGGCACTATGGCTACACCTTC	CASSLKAGGGHYGYTF
TRBD1	TRBV5-1	TRBJ1-1	NA	TGCGCCAGCAGCCTGGCAGGGGGGAACACTGAAGCTTTCTTT	CASSLAGGNTEAFF
TRBD1	TRBV6-6	TRBJ2-1	once	TGTGCCAGCAGCTCAGGGGGAGAGCAGTTCTTC	CASSSGGEQFF
TRBD1	TRBV4-1	TRBJ2-3	once	TGCGCCAGCAGCCAAGATCCATCGGGACAGGGGGCGACAGATACGCAGTATTTT	CASSQDPSGQGATDTQYF
NA	TRBV28	TRBJ2-5	NA	TGTGCCAGCAGGACCCAAGGGATCGGGGGTGGGGAGACCCAGTACTTC	CASRTQGIGGGETQYF
TRBD1	TRBV7-9	TRBJ1-4	NA	TGTGCCAGCAGCTGGGACAGCATGGAAAAACTGTTTTTT	CASSWDSMEKLFF
TRBD1	TRBV6-5	TRBJ1-1	NA	TGTGCCAGCAGTTACTTTACAGGGGGTAGGGGCACTGAAGCTTTCTTT	CASSYFTGGRGTEAFF
TRBD1	TRBV30	TRBJ2-7	NA	TGTGCCTGGGAGGGACAGGGGGTCCCCAACGAGCAGTACTTC	CAWEGQGVPNEQYF
NA	TRBV2	TRBJ2-1	NA	TGTGCCAGCAGCCTTGAGTACAATGAGCAGTTCTTC	CASSLEYNEQFF
TRBD2	TRBV11-3	TRBJ2-1	NA	TGTGCCAGCAGCTTACAGCGGGAGGTGGACAATGAGCAGTTCTTC	CASSLQREVDNEQFF
TRBD1	TRBV6-6	TRBJ2-7	few	TGTGCCAGCAGTTACGGGACAGGGTACTACGAGCAGTACTTC	CASSYGTGYYEQYF
NA	TRBV7-9	TRBJ2-7	NA	TGTGCCAGCAGCTTAGGTTCCGGTCCCGTGGACGAGCAGTACTTC	CASSLGSGPVDEQYF
TRBD1	TRBV4-1	TRBJ1-1	NA	TGCGCCAGCAGCCCTGCCGGGACAGGGACTTTTGAAGCTTTCTTT	CASSPAGTGTFEAFF
TRBD2	TRBV5-1	TRBJ2-1	once	TGCGCCAGCAGCCGATCGGGAGCGGGAGCGTCCTACAATGAGCAGTTCTTC	CASSRSGAGASYNEQFF
TRBD1	TRBV5-1	TRBJ1-1	NA	TGCGCCAGCAGCTTGGGGACAGGGGAGAGGAACACTGAAGCTTTCTTT	CASSLGTGERNTEAFF
NA	TRBV28	TRBJ2-7	NA	TGTGCCAGCAACGGGAAGTCCTACGAGCAGTACTTC	CASNGKSYEQYF
NA	TRBV11-3	TRBJ2-7	once	TGTGCCAGCAGCTTTCGGTACGAGCAGTACTTC	CASSFRYEQYF
NA	TRBV5-1	TRBJ1-3	once	TGCGCCAGCAGCTCCAGGACAGGAAACACCATATATTTT	CASSSRTGNTIYF
NA	TRBV4-1	TRBJ2-1	NA	TGCGCCAGCAGCCAGCCAGGAGGGGAGCAGTTCTTC	CASSQPGGEQFF
TRBD2	TRBV6-5	TRBJ2-3	NA	TGTGCCAGCAGTTACTCATCGGGAGGGGGAGATACGCAGTATTTT	CASSYSSGGGDTQYF